The present T cell receptor (beta chain) was sequenced within a study of patients and donors after allogeneic stem cell transplantation. Each CDR3 protein is one row after TCRdb ran MiXCR on the RT-PCR reads. This table has approximately 150,000 distinct CDR3 sequences, 30% appearing once. Trimming stripped 3 bases from V and 7 bases from J, with 6 bases between. The CDR3 spans 11 residues. Germline CDR1 SGDLS, CDR2 YYNGEE. The TCR originated in a human donor who was either an allogeneic HSCT recipient or a stem cell or donor lymphocyte infusion donor (not recorded which). It is not recorded whose cells these are; they may come from a transplant donor. The sequenced sample consisted of blood, either unsorted or a sorted T cell fraction (not recorded which). This chain connects TRBV9 to TRBJ2-3, with no clear D. CDR3 amino acids: CASSEHNTQYF. As DNA, the CDR3 is TGTGCCAGCAGCGAACACAATACGCAGTATTTT.